This T cell receptor beta chain emerged from a study of beta chain features in type 1 diabetes. Notes on this clone: The target antigen is unknown. The sample has other DNA sequences that encode this CDR3 too.

Staining for CD45RO/CCR7/CD25/CD127/CD95/CD27 allowed sorting of CD4+ naive, central memory, regulatory and stem cell-like memory cells. CDR1 MNHEY and CDR2 SVGAGI come from the germline V gene. The CDR3 contains 14 residues. V was pared by 0 bases and J by 2 bases, with 8 bases between. The investigators reverse transcribed all of the isolated RNA, so they sequenced expressed TCRB transcripts. Sequencing used immunoSEQ multiplex PCR; TCRdb keeps in-frame clones, though not all of them. The table shows around 340,000 clones, with roughly a fifth occurring only once. Study-wide results and limits: Comparison showed that naive, central memory and Treg TCRB repertoires appeared more similar among patients than among healthy donors. Whether HLA type affects TCRB rearrangement stayed undetermined in the present work. Cells expressing TCR highly could be over-represented by cDNA sequencing.

This sequence was found in a woman in her late teens or twenties in good health. The chain joins TRBV6-5 to TRBJ2-7, with D perhaps matching TRBD1 (5 bases). The sequenced material came from naive CD4+ T cells from blood. The CDR3 protein is CASSYSDRTYEQYF. The CDR3 region has the DNA TGTGCCAGCAGTTACTCCGACAGAACCTACGAGCAGTACTTC.